The TCR beta chain under discussion was sequenced for a study of cytomegalovirus exposure and HLA in healthy donors. Study outcomes and limitations: Cytomegalovirus-associated status was assigned to 150 to 200 TCR beta chains. In a later analysis, the majority of CMV-associated beta chains seemingly showed HLA restriction. Per published accounts, TCR beta sequences correctly predicted the HLA-A and HLA-B alleles of most subjects. As a later analysis showed, a missense DCLRE1C variant was linked to trimming of TCR beta V- and J-genes.

PCR used 60 Vbeta primers and 13 Jbeta primers. Sequenced by immunoSEQ multiplex PCR; TCRdb stores in-frame clones only, minus some. Seen here are over 100,000 clones, roughly 74% observed once, and the top ten hold 5.5% to 7%. Trimming at V came to 1 base and at J to 7 bases, leaving 4 bases not matched to a gene. The V gene's germline CDR1 is LNHDA and CDR2 SQIVND (reference sequence). The CDR3 runs 14 residues. Regarding this clone: Its cognate antigen is unknown.

The gene calls are TRBV19 and TRBJ1-2; TRBD1 agrees at 9 bases. The sequence came from a middle-aged man in good health and CMV-seropositive. Input material: PBMCs. The CDR3 is CASSIGDRATGYTF. As DNA, the CDR3 is TGTGCCAGTAGTATAGGGGACAGGGCGACTGGCTACACCTTC.